The clone carrying this TCR beta chain was counted between two and nine times. This CDR3 contains 15 residues. Germline CDR1 SGHDN, CDR2 FVKESK. Unmatched junction bases numbered 11, after V lost 5 bases and J lost 8 bases. The sample is drawn from a study of blood T cell repertoires in COVID-19. Participants spanned ages about 18 to 100 years and resided in about 24 US areas. The study recruited exposed participants who had met a COVID-19 case within 2 weeks before entry. Study processing details: Reference gene primer amplification gave nucleated cell count estimates. Measured with immunoSEQ multiplex PCR; TCRdb has only the in-frame clones, and not every one. V and J calls and clone size follow that table, whereas D and trimming were derived from the DNA. Of nearly 250,000 clones detected, about 87% appear once; the ten largest clones hold around 1%.

This TCR was recovered from a man aged 50 to 59 who had been exposed to COVID-19. V and J are TRBV14 and TRBJ1-4; TRBD1 matches at 7 bases. The specimen sequenced was PBMCs or T cells enriched from blood (not recorded which). CDR3 loop: CASSSYRGSSEKLFF. The CDR3 DNA reads as TGTGCCAGCAGCTCCTACAGGGGTTCTTCGGAAAAACTGTTTTTT.